Here is one T cell receptor (beta chain) with its context. The same CDR3 can be traced to other DNA sequences in this sample. V lost 2 bases, J lost 0 bases, and 1 base stayed unmatched. In germline, CDR1 is KGHSH, CDR2 LQKENI. CDR3 length: 15 amino acids. This record belongs to a study of blood T cell repertoires in COVID-19. Clones were sequenced by immunoSEQ multiplex PCR, and TCRdb holds only the in-frame ones, with some missing. This table has roughly 150,000 clones, roughly 84% appearing once. Sequencing was carried out using peripheral blood. The rearrangement joins TRBV18 to TRBJ1-3; TRBD1 matches at 7 bases. The sequence derives from a man in his sixties or seventies with active or convalescent COVID-19. CDR3: CASSPGQASGNTIYF. CDR3 DNA: TGTGCCAGCTCACCAGGACAGGCCTCTGGAAACACCATATATTTT.